This T cell receptor beta chain was found in a study of cytomegalovirus exposure and HLA in healthy donors. The study's findings and limits: It was reportedly the case that the classifier diagnosed cytomegalovirus status with high specificity and sensitivity.

The PCR was carried out with 60 Vbeta primers and 13 Jbeta primers. Sequencing used immunoSEQ multiplex PCR; TCRdb keeps in-frame clones, though not all of them. This sample yields approximately 210,000 clones, of which around 85% are seen a single time; 1.5% to 2% belongs to the top ten. CDR1 and CDR2 from the germline V gene are MGHRA and YSYEKL. V was pared by 0 bases and J by 4 bases, with 20 bases of the junction left unmatched. This CDR3 is 20 amino acids long. About this clone itself: Its antigen remains unknown.

Sequencing used PBMCs. This rearrangement joins TRBV4-1 to TRBJ2-7, with 8 bases fitting TRBD1. The receptor's source is a man younger than 35 in good health and CMV-seronegative. Here the CDR3 DNA reads TGCGCCAGCAGCCAAGATAAAGGCGCTGCCAGGGGGCTTTTTGGGTACGAGCAGTACTTC. Amino acid sequence: CASSQDKGAARGLFGYEQYF.